This is a list of T cell receptor beta chains from one sample in a study of cytomegalovirus exposure and HLA in healthy donors. The data were produced by immunoSEQ multiplex PCR, yet TCRdb's version contains in-frame clones alone and is incomplete. The sample shows roughly 120,000 clones, over 70% of them seen only once. Sequenced sample: PBMCs. These receptors all stem from a woman between 40 and 50 years old in good health and CMV-seropositive. Each CDR3 is given with its conserved first and last residue. The D gene is left open where the match is weak. Not every row has a clone size; where given, it reads once, few, many or a size class.

clone size | D gene | J gene | V gene | CDR3 DNA | CDR3 protein
NA | NA | TRBJ1-1 | TRBV21-1 | TGTGCCAGCAGCCCTCCGAGGCAAATGAACACTGAAGCTTTCTTT | CASSPPRQMNTEAFF
few | NA | TRBJ1-2 | TRBV4-3 | TGCGCCAGCAGCCAAGAATCAGGGTCTTTTGGCTACACCTTC | CASSQESGSFGYTF
NA | NA | TRBJ1-2 | TRBV11-1 | TGTGCCAGCAGCGCGGAAGGTCAGGGTGGCTACACCTTC | CASSAEGQGGYTF
once | TRBD1 | TRBJ1-2 | TRBV2 | TGTGCCAGCAGTGTAACACAGGGGGATGGCTACACCTTC | CASSVTQGDGYTF
NA | TRBD1 | TRBJ1-3 | TRBV30 | TGTGCCTGGGGTAATCGGGGACAGTCGGGGAACACCATATATTTT | CAWGNRGQSGNTIYF
NA | TRBD1 | TRBJ1-5 | TRBV19 | TGTGCCAGTAGTAGGACAGGGGGCGAGGTGGGTCAGCCCCAGCATTTT | CASSRTGGEVGQPQHF
NA | NA | TRBJ1-1 | TRBV7-2 | TGTGCCAGCAGCTTAGCCGAGGACACTGAAGCTTTCTTT | CASSLAEDTEAFF
NA | NA | TRBJ2-7 | TRBV4-1 | TGCGCCAGCAGCCAAGTAGTTAGTAGCGGAACCTACGAGCAGTACTTC | CASSQVVSSGTYEQYF
once | NA | TRBJ1-2 | TRBV4-2 | TGTGCCAGCAGCCAAGTTCAACTTCGGTGGGAGAGCGGCTACACCTTC | CASSQVQLRWESGYTF
once | TRBD1 | TRBJ1-1 | TRBV28 | TGTGCCAGCAGCTTGGACAGGGGGCAAGGCACTGAAGCTTTCTTT | CASSLDRGQGTEAFF
NA | TRBD1 | TRBJ1-2 | TRBV28 | TGTGCCAGCAGTATAGTATACCGGGACAGCTATGGCCACACCTTC | CASSIVYRDSYGHTF
NA | TRBD2 | TRBJ2-5 | TRBV5-6 | TGTGCCAGCAGCTTTCGTACTAGCGTTGCGGGAGAGACCCAGTACTTC | CASSFRTSVAGETQYF
NA | TRBD1 | TRBJ1-4 | TRBV14 | TGTGCCAGCAACCGGGACAGGGGAGAAAAACTGTTTTTT | CASNRDRGEKLFF
NA | NA | TRBJ2-6 | TRBV4-2 | TGTGCCAGCAGCCAAGACGGAGTTTCTGGGGCCAACGTCCTGACTTTC | CASSQDGVSGANVLTF
NA | TRBD2 | TRBJ2-1 | TRBV7-6 | TGTGCCAGCAGCTGGACTAGCGGGACTTACAATGAGCAGTTCTTC | CASSWTSGTYNEQFF
few | TRBD1 | TRBJ1-2 | TRBV9 | TGTGCCAGCAGTCAGGGGGCGGAAGGGATCTATGGCTACACCTTC | CASSQGAEGIYGYTF
NA | NA | TRBJ2-3 | TRBV4-1 | TGCGCCAGCAGCCAAGTCCCCAGGGGAGGCACAGATACGCAGTATTTT | CASSQVPRGGTDTQYF
NA | NA | TRBJ1-5 | TRBV5-4 | TGTGCCAGCAGCGGAGAACCCCGGGGTCAGCCCCAGCATTTT | CASSGEPRGQPQHF
NA | TRBD1 | TRBJ1-2 | TRBV18 | TGTGCCAGCTCACCACTCGTTACAGGGGGCAACTATGGCTACACCTTC | CASSPLVTGGNYGYTF
NA | TRBD1 | TRBJ1-5 | TRBV11-2 | TGTGCCAGCAGTACAGGGGTCAATCAGCCCCAGCATTTT | CASSTGVNQPQHF
NA | TRBD2 | TRBJ2-2 | TRBV4-2 | TGTGCCAGCAGCCGAGGACTAGGGGACACCGGGGAGCTGTTTTTT | CASSRGLGDTGELFF
NA | TRBD2 | TRBJ2-5 | TRBV5-1 | TGCGCCAGCAGCACGACTAGCTCGTTCGGGGAGACCCAGTACTTC | CASSTTSSFGETQYF
NA | NA | TRBJ2-7 | TRBV4-2 | TGTGCCAGCAGCCACGCCTACGAGCAGTACTTC | CASSHAYEQYF
NA | TRBD1 | TRBJ1-2 | TRBV4-3 | TGCGCCAGCAGCCAAGATCGGGACAGGGCCTATGGCTACACCTTC | CASSQDRDRAYGYTF
NA | TRBD1 | TRBJ2-7 | TRBV5-1 | TGCGCCAGCAGCTTGGGACTAAGACAGGGACCGGGTGAGCAGTACTTC | CASSLGLRQGPGEQYF
NA | NA | TRBJ1-1 | TRBV7-9 | TGTTCCAGCAGCTTAAAAGGGGTGGGCACTGAAGCTTTCTTT | CSSSLKGVGTEAFF
NA | NA | TRBJ1-5 | TRBV13 | TGTGCCAGCAGCTTAGGCAGGGTTAGTCATCAGCCCCAGCATTTT | CASSLGRVSHQPQHF
NA | NA | TRBJ1-3 | TRBV19 | TGTGCCAGTAGTGGGAGTACTGGAAACACCATATATTTT | CASSGSTGNTIYF
NA | NA | TRBJ2-5 | TRBV2 | TGTGCCACCCTTCAAAGGACAGAGACGGAGACCCAGTACTTC | CATLQRTETETQYF
NA | NA | TRBJ1-1 | TRBV7-9 | TGTGCCAGCAGCACGAGTAGGGGCGAAACTGAAGCTTTCTTT | CASSTSRGETEAFF
NA | NA | TRBJ2-1 | TRBV6-5 | TGTGCCAGCAGTCCTACCATCGATGAGCAGTTCTTC | CASSPTIDEQFF
NA | NA | TRBJ1-1 | TRBV6-1 | TGTGCCGGCCAAAAAGGGGTGAACACTGAAGCTTTCTTT | CAGQKGVNTEAFF
NA | NA | TRBJ2-3 | TRBV7-6 | TGTGCCAGCAGCCGCAGGGGCACAGATACGCAGTATTTT | CASSRRGTDTQYF